This entry is about one T cell receptor (beta chain). Its antigen is as yet unknown. The CDR3 extends over 14 amino acids. Trimming stripped 3 bases from V and 4 bases from J, with 9 bases between. CDR1 is LNHDA and CDR2 is SQIVND in the germline V gene (reference sequence). CCR7-negative CD45RA+ TemRA cells were combined with CD45RO+ cells to form CD8 memory. Several immunoSEQ plates received, in even portions, the genomic DNA of each subset. The repertoire was sequenced with immunoSEQ multiplex PCR; TCRdb's copy has only in-frame clones and lacks some. The sample yields roughly 400,000 clones, about 96% seen once. These data belong to a study of shared clonotypes between healthy human individuals. Notes on the study in general: Clonotype sharing levels among donors were expected to vary with sequencing depth.

The clonotype comes from a man younger than 45 in good health. Sequenced input: memory CD8+ T cells sorted from blood. Subset of the sample: CD45RO+ cells pooled with CCR7-negative TemRA cells. This chain joins TRBV19 and TRBJ2-2; D gene unclear. CDR3: CASSMLGITGELFF. Written as DNA, the CDR3 is TGTGCCAGTAGTATGTTGGGTATCACCGGGGAGCTGTTTTTT.